This T cell receptor beta chain is from a study of Tregs in tolerant kidney transplant recipients. General study points: Findings come from small patient numbers and require larger validation. Biological reproducibility was not directly addressed, but technical replication error appeared minimal.

Germline trimming cut 5 bases from V and 2 bases from J; bases unmatched to any gene: 2. CDR1 SNHLY and CDR2 FYNNEI come from the germline V gene. This CDR3 is 14 amino acids long. About this clone: Its antigen is unidentified.

CD4+CD25+CD127- Tregs, CD4+CD25- non-Tregs, CD4 and CD8 cells were sorted. Clones were read by immunoSEQ multiplex PCR, and TCRdb kept only the in-frame ones, dropping some. Found here are about 77,000 clones, 95% to 98% of them singletons; the top ten hold around 0.5%. This sequence joins TRBV2 and TRBJ1-3, with TRBD1 identical over 8 bases. The starting material was CD4+ T cells from blood, obtained before the transplant. This clonotype was sampled from a human donor who received a combined kidney and bone marrow transplant. CDR3 region: CASSQTGAGNTIYF. DNA for the CDR3: TGTGCCAGCAGTCAGACAGGGGCTGGAAACACCATATATTTT. The whole variable domain, remainder taken from reference TRBV2 and TRBJ1-3, is EPEVTQTPSHQVTQMGQEVILRCVPISNHLYFYWYRQILGQKVEFLVSFYNNEISEKSEIFDDQFSVERPDGSNFTLKIRSTKLEDSAMYFCASSQTGAGNTIYFGEGSWLTVV.